A single sample gave rise to the 3 T cell receptor beta chains below, sequenced in a study of regulatory T cells in long-lasting Graves disease. In building TCR beta libraries, iRepertoire HTBI primers were used together with Arm-PCR of CDR3 regions. TCRdb reanalysed the multiplex PCR reads using MiXCR and keeps one entry per CDR3 protein. The table records around 250,000 distinct CDR3 sequences, around 21% of them present only once. Noted time point: newly diagnosed GD, antithyroid drugs for less than 3 months. The TCR library used RNA extracted from PBMCs. Sample: peripheral blood mononuclear cells (PBMCs), taken at new diagnosis, from a patient treated with antithyroid drugs. These receptors came from a female donor with Graves disease.

This clonotype has at least ten counts. J is TRBJ2-5 and V is TRBV20-1, with 7 bases fitting TRBD2. The germline CDR1 and CDR2 sequences are DFQATT and SNEGSKA (reference sequence). CDR3 length equals 12 residues. CDR3 sequence (DNA): TGCAAGACTAGCCAGGGTGCAGAGACCCAGTACTTC. Translation gives CKTSQGAETQYF.

This clonotype occurred many times. The chain couples TRBV20-1 to TRBJ2-7, with a tentative D call TRBD2 (6 bases). There are 13 residues in the CDR3. Germline V gives CDR1 DFQATT, CDR2 SNEGSKA (reference sequence). Trimming shortened V by 5 bases and J by 4 bases, and 15 bases separated the two germline ends. This chain's CDR3 is CSAHSGLFYEQYF. The CDR3 nucleotides are TGCAGTGCTCATAGCGGTCTTTTTTACGAGCAGTACTTC.

At least ten counts were recorded for this clonotype. The chain uses TRBV6-1 and TRBJ2-7; D tentatively fits TRBD1 or TRBD2 (5 bases each). The ends were cut back, 7 bases at V and 0 bases at J, with 13 bases in the middle. CDR1 and CDR2 (germline): MNHNS, SASEGT. The CDR3 is 14 amino acids. As DNA, the CDR3 is TGTGCCAGCATGGCAACGAGGGGCTCCTACGAGCAGTACTTC. The encoded protein is CASMATRGSYEQYF.